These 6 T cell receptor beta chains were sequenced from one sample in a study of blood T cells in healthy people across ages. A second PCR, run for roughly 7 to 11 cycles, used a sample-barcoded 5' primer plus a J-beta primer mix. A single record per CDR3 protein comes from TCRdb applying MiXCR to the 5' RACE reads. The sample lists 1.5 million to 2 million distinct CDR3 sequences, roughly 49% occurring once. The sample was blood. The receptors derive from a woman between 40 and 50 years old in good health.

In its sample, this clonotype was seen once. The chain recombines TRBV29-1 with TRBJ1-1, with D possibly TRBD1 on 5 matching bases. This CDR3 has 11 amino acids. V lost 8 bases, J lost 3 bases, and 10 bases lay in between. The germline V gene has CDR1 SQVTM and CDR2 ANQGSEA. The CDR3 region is CSTDSYTEAFF. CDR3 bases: TGCAGCACCGACAGTTACACTGAAGCTTTCTTT.

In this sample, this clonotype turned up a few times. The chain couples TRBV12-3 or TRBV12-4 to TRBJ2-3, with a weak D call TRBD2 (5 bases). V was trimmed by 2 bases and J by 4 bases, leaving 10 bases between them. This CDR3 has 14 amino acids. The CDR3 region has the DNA TGTGCCAGCAGTTTATCGGACTTGTCAGATACGCAGTATTTT. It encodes CASSLSDLSDTQYF.

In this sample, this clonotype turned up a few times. In DNA, the CDR3 is TGTGCCAGCAGCTCGAACCGGGACAGAAGTAATTCACCCCTCCACTTT. It is translated as CASSSNRDRSNSPLHF. The chain joins TRBV13 to TRBJ1-6; 7 bases fit TRBD1. The V gene end was trimmed by 4 bases and the J gene end by 6 bases; junction bases not matched to a gene: 9. CDR3 length: 16 amino acids. In germline, CDR1 is PRHDT, CDR2 FYEKMQ (reference sequence).

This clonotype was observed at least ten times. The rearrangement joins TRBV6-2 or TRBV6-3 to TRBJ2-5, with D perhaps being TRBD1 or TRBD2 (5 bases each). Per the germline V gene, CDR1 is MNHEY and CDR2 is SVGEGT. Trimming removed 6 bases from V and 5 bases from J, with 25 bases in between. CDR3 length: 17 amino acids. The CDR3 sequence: CASSLTNEVGRRETQYF. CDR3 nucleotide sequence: TGTGCCAGCAGCCTGACTAATGAGGTGGGGCGCCGGGAGACCCAGTACTTC.

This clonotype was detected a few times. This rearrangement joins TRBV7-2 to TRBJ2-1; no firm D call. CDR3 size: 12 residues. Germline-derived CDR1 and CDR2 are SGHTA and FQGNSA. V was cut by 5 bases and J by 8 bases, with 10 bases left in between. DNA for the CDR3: TGTGCCAGCAGCCTGGTAAACGATGAGCAGTTCTTC. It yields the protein CASSLVNDEQFF.

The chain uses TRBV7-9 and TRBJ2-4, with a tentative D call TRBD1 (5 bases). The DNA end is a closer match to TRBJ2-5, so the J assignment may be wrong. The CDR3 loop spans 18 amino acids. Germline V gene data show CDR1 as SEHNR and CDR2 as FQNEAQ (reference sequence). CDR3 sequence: CASSPIGARVGLTETQYF. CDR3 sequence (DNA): TGTGCCAGCAGCCCAATTGGGGCCAGGGTAGGCTTGACGGAGACCCAGTACTTC.